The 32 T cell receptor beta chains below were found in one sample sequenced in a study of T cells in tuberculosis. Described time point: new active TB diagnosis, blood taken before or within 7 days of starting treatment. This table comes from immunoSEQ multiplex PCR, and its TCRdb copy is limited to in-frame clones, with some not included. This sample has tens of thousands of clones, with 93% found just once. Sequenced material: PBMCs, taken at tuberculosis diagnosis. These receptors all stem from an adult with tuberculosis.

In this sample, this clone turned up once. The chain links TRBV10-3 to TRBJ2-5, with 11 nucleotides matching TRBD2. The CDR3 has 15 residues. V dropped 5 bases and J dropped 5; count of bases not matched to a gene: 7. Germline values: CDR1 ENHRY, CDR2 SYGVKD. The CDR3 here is CAISSSGGGWETQYF. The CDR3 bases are TGTGCCATCAGTAGTAGCGGGGGGGGCTGGGAGACCCAGTACTTC.

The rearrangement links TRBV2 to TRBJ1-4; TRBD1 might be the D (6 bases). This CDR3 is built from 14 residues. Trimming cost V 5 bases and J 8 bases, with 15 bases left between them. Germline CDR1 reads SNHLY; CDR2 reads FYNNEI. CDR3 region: CASSIDRSHEKLFF. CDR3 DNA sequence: TGTGCCAGCAGTATTGACAGGAGTCACGAAAAACTGTTTTTT.

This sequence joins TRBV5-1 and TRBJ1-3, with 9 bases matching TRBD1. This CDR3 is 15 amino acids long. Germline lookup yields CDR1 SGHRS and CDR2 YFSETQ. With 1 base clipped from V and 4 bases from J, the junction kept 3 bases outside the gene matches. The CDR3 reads CASSLTGGDGNTIYF. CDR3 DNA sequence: TGCGCCAGCAGCTTGACAGGGGGCGACGGAAACACCATATATTTT.

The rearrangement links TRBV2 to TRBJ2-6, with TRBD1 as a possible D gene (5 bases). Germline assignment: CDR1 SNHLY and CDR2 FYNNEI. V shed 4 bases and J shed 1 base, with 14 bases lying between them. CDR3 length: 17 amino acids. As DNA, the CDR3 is TGTGCCAGCAGTGGGGGCAGTCCCCCATCTGGGGCCAACGTCCTGACTTTC. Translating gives CASSGGSPPSGANVLTF. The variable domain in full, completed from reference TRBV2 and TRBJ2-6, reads EPEVTQTPSHQVTQMGQEVILRCVPISNHLYFYWYRQILGQKVEFLVSFYNNEISEKSEIFDDQFSVERPDGSNFTLKIRSTKLEDSAMYFCASSGGSPPSGANVLTFGAGSRLTVL.

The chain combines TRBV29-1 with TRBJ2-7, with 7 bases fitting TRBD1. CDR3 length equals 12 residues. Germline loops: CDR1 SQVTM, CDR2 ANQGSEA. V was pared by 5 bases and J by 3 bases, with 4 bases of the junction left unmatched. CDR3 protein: CSVRTGLYEQYF. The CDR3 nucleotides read TGCAGCGTTAGGACAGGCCTCTACGAGCAGTACTTC.

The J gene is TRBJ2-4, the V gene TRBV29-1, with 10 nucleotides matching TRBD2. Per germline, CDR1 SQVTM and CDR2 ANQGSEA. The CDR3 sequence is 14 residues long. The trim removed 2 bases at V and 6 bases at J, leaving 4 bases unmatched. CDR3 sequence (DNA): TGCAGCGTTGAACGAGCGGGAGGGAGAAACATTCAGTACTTC. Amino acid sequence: CSVERAGGRNIQYF.

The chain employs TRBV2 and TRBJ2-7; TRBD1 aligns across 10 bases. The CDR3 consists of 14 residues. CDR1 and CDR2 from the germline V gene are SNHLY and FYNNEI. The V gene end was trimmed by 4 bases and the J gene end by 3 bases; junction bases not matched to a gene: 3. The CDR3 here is CASSATGGFYEQYF. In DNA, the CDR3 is TGTGCCAGCAGTGCGACAGGGGGCTTCTACGAGCAGTACTTC.

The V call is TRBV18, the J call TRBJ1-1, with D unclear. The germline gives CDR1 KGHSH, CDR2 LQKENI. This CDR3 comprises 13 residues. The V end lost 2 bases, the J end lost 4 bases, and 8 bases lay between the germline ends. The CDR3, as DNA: TGTGCCAGCTCACCAAATCTAGGCACTGAAGCTTTCTTT. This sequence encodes CASSPNLGTEAFF.

CDR3 nucleotides: TGTGCCAGCAGTTTTATATCGGGAGGGACCGGGGAGCTGTTTTTT. It encodes CASSFISGGTGELFF. The chain uses TRBV28 and TRBJ2-2; 8 nucleotides align to TRBD2. This CDR3 spans 15 amino acids. The V gene's germline CDR1 is MDHEN and CDR2 SYDVKM. With 3 bases clipped from V and 5 bases from J, the junction kept 5 bases outside the gene matches.

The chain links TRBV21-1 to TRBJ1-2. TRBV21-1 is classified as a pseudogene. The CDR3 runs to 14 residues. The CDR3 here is CASSKVRARYGYTF. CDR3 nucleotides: TGTGCCAGCAGCAAAGTGAGGGCCCGCTATGGCTACACCTTC.

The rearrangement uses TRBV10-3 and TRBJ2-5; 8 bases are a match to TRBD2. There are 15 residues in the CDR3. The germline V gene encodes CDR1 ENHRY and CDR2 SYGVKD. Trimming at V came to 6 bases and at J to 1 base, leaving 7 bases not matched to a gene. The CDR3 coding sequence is TGTGCCATCAGCCTTAGCGGGGCGGGCCAAGAGACCCAGTACTTC. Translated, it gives CAISLSGAGQETQYF.

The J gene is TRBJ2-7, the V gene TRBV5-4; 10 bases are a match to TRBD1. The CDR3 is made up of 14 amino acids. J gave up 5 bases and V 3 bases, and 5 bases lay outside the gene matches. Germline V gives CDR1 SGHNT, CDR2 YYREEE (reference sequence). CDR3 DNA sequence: TGTGCCAGCAGCTCCGGGACAGGGGCCCACGAGCAGTACTTC. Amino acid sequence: CASSSGTGAHEQYF.

The CDR3 here is CASSPGAYEQYF. The CDR3 nucleotides are TGTGCCAGCAGCCCAGGGGCCTACGAGCAGTACTTC. The chain uses TRBV7-2 and TRBJ2-7; D possibly corresponds to TRBD1 (6 bases). The germline V gene encodes CDR1 SGHTA and CDR2 FQGNSA. The CDR3 has 12 amino acids. Trimming shortened V by 5 bases and J by 2 bases, and 7 bases separated the two germline ends.

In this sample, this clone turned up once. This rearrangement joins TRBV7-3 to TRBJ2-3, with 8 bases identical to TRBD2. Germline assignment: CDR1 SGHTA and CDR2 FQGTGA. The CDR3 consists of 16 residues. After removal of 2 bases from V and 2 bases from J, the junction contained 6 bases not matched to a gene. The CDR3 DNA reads TGTGCCAGCAGCTTACAAGGCGGGGGGCTCACAGATACGCAGTATTTT. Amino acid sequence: CASSLQGGGLTDTQYF. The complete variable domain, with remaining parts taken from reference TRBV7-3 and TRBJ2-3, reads GAGVSQTPSNKVTEKGKYVELRCDPISGHTALYWYRQSLGQGPEFLIYFQGTGAADDSGLPNDRFFAVRPEGSVSTLKIQRTERGDSAVYLCASSLQGGGLTDTQYFGPGTRLTVL.

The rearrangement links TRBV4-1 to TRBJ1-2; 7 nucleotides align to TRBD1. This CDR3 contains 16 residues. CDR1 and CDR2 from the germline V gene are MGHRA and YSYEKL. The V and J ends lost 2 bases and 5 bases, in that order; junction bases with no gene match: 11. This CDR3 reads CASSQSPQDRLYGYTF. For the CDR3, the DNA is TGCGCCAGCAGCCAATCACCCCAGGACAGGCTATATGGCTACACCTTC.

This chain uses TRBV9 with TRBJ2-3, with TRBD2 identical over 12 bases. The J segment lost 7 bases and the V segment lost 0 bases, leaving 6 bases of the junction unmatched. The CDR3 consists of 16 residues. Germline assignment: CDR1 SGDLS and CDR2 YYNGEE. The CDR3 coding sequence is TGTGCCAGCAGCGTAGCCGAACTAGCGGGAGGAAATACGCAGTATTTT. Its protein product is CASSVAELAGGNTQYF. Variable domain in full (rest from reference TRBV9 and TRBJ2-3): DSGVTQTPKHLITATGQRVTLRCSPRSGDLSVYWYQQSLDQGLQFLIQYYNGEERAKGNILERFSAQQFPDLHSELNLSSLELGDSALYFCASSVAELAGGNTQYFGPGTRLTVL.

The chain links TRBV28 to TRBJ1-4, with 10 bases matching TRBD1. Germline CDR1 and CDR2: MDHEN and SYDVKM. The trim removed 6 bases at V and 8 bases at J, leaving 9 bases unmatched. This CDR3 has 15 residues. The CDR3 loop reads CASRGPGQGYEKLFF. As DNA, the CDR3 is TGTGCCAGCAGAGGACCGGGACAGGGGTACGAAAAACTGTTTTTT.

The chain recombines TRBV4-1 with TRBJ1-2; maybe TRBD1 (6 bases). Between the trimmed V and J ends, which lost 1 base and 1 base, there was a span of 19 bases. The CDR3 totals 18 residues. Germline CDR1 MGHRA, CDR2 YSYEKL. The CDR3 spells CASSQVFLNQGINYGYTF. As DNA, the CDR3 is TGCGCCAGCAGCCAAGTCTTCCTAAACCAGGGGATTAACTATGGCTACACCTTC.

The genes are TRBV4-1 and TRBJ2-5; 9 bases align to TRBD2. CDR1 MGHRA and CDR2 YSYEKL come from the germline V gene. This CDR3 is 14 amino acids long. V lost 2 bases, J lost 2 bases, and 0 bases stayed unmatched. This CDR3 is CASSQLAGQETQYF. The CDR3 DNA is TGCGCCAGCAGCCAACTAGCGGGGCAAGAGACCCAGTACTTC.

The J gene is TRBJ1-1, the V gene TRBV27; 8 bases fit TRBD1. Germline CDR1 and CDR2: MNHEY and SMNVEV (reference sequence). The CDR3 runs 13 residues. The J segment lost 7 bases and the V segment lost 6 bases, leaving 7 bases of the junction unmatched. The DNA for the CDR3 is TGTGCCAGCAGACCGGACAGGGTGGGTGAAGCTTTCTTT. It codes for CASRPDRVGEAFF.

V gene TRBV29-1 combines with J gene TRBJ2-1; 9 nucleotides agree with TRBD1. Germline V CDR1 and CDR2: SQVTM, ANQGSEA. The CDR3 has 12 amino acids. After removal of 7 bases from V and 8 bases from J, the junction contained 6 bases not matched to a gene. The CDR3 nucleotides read TGCAGCGCCTCGGGACAGGGACATGAGCAGTTCTTC. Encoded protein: CSASGQGHEQFF.

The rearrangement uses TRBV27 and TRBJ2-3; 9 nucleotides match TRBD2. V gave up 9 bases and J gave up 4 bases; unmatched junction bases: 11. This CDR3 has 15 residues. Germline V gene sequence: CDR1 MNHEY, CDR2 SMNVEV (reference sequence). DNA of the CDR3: TGTGCCAGACTCTACGAGCGGGAGGCAGCAGATACGCAGTATTTT. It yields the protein CARLYEREAADTQYF.

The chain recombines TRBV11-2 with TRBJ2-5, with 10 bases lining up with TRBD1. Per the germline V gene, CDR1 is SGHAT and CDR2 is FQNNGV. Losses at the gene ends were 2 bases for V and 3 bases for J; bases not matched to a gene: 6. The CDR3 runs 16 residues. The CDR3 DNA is TGTGCCAGCAGCTTACGTAGGACAGGGGGGAAAGAGACCCAGTACTTC. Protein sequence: CASSLRRTGGKETQYF. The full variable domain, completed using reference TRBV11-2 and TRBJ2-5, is EAGVAQSPRYKIIEKRQSVAFWCNPISGHATLYWYQQILGQGPKLLIQFQNNGVVDDSQLPKDRFSAERLKGVDSTLKIQPAKLEDSAVYLCASSLRRTGGKETQYFGPGTRLLVL.

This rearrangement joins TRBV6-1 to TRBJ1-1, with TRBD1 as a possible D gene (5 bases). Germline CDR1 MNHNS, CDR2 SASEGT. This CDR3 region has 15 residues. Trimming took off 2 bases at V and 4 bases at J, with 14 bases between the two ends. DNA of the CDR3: TGTGCCAGCAGTGAATTACGTCAGGGCCTCACTGAAGCTTTCTTT. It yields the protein CASSELRQGLTEAFF.

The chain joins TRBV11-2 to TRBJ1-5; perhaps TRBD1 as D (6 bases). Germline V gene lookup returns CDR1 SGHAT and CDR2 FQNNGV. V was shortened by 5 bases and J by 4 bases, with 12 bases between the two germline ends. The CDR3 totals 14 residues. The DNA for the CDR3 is TGTGCCAGCAGCGCGGACAGCATTAATCAGCCCCAGCATTTT. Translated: CASSADSINQPQHF. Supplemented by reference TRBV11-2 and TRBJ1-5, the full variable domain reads EAGVAQSPRYKIIEKRQSVAFWCNPISGHATLYWYQQILGQGPKLLIQFQNNGVVDDSQLPKDRFSAERLKGVDSTLKIQPAKLEDSAVYLCASSADSINQPQHFGDGTRLSIL.

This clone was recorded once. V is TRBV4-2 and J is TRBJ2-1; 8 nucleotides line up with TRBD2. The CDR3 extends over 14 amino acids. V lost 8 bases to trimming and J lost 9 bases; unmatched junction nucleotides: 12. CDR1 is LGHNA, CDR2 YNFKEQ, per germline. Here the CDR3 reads CASSGRGGQGEQFF. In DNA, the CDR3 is TGTGCCAGCTCCGGCCGGGGGGGCCAAGGTGAGCAGTTCTTC.

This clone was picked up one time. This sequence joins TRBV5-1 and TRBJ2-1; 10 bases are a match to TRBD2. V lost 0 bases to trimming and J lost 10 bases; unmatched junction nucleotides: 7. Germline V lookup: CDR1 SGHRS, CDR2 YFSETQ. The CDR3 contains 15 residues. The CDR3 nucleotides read TGCGCCAGCAGCTTGGGGACTAGCGGTCCCAGGGAGCAGTTCTTC. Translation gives CASSLGTSGPREQFF.

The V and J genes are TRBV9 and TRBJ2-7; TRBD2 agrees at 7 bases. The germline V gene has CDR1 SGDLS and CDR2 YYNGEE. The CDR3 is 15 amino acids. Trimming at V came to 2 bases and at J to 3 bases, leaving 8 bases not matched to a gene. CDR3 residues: CASSVFRDYHYEQYF. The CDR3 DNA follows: TGTGCCAGCAGCGTTTTCCGGGACTATCACTACGAGCAGTACTTC.

The DNA for the CDR3 is TGTGCCTGGAGTGTACTGAGCGGAGGCAACTACAATGAGCAGTTCTTC. The encoded protein is CAWSVLSGGNYNEQFF. V gene TRBV30 combines with J gene TRBJ2-1; possibly TRBD2 for D (5 bases). The V gene lost 0 bases and the J gene lost 3 bases, with 15 bases spanning the gap. The CDR3 spans 16 residues. CDR1 is GTSNPN and CDR2 is SVGIG in the germline V gene (reference sequence).

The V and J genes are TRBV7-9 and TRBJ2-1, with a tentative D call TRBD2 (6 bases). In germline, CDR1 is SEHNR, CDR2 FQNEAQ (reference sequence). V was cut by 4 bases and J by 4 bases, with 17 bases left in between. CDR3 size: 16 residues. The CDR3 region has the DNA TGTGCCAGCAGCTCGCACCTGGGCGGGAATTACAATGAGCAGTTCTTC. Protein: CASSSHLGGNYNEQFF.

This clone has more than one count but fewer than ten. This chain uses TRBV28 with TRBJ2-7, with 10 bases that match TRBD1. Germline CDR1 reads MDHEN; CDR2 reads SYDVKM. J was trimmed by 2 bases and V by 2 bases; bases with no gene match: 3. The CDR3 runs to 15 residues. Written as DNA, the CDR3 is TGTGCCAGCAGTTTAACAGACAGGGGGCCCTACGAGCAGTACTTC. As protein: CASSLTDRGPYEQYF.

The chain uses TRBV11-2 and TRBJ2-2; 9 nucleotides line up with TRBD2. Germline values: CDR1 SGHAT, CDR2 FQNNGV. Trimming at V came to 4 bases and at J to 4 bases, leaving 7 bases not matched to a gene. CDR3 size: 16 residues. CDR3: CASSSIAGAVTGELFF. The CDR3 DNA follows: TGTGCCAGCAGCTCCATAGCGGGAGCGGTCACCGGGGAGCTGTTTTTT.